This TCR beta chain was found in a study of blood T cell repertoires in COVID-19. About the study: There were acute and convalescent COVID-19 samples, and they came from the United States, Italy and Spain. The cDNA or gDNA used as material had been derived from T cells, B-cell-depleted T cells, or PBMCs.

Trimming shortened V by 4 bases and J by 0 bases, and 13 bases separated the two germline ends. Germline assignment: CDR1 SGHRS and CDR2 YFSETQ. The CDR3 is 16 amino acids. Seattle participants joined during active infection and were tracked over time. How the authors handled the data: Counts of nucleated cells, estimated from reference gene primer amplification, were obtained. Sequencing was performed with immunoSEQ multiplex PCR; in TCRdb, only in-frame clones are kept and a portion is missing. V and J calls and clone size follow that table, whereas D and trimming were derived from the DNA. The sample has 200,000 to 250,000 clones, 82% seen once.

Material for sequencing was peripheral blood. The clonotype comes from a woman over 75 with COVID-19, enrolled during active disease. The chain couples TRBV5-1 to TRBJ1-4; weak D call: TRBD1 (6 bases). The CDR3 protein is CASSRGQTTTNEKLFF. The DNA for the CDR3 is TGCGCCAGCAGCCGTGGACAGACAACAACTAATGAAAAACTGTTTTTT.